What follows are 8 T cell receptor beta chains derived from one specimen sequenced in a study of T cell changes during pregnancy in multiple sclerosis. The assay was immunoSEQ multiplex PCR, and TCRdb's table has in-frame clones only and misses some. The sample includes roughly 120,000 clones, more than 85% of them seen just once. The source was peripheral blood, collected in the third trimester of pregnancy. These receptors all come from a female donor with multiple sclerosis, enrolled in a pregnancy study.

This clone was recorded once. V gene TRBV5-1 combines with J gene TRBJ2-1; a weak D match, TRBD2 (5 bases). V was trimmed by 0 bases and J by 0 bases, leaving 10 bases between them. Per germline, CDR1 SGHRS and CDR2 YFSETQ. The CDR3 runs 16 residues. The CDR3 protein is CASSLVAPASYNEQFF. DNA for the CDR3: TGCGCCAGCAGCTTGGTAGCGCCGGCCTCCTACAATGAGCAGTTCTTC.

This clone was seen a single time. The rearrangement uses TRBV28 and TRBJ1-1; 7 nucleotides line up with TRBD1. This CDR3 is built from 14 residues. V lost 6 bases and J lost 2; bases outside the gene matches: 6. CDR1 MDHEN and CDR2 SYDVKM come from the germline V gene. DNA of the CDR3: TGTGCCAGCAGAAGGACAGGCCCCAACACTGAAGCTTTCTTT. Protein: CASRRTGPNTEAFF.

CDR3 residues: CATAGLASDEQYF. The CDR3 coding sequence is TGTGCCACCGCGGGCCTAGCCTCGGACGAGCAGTACTTC. The chain combines TRBV7-2 with TRBJ2-7; tentative D call: TRBD2 (5 bases). Germline CDR1 and CDR2: SGHTA and FQGNSA. The CDR3 covers 13 residues. The V end was cut by 10 bases, the J end by 5 bases, with 18 bases between.

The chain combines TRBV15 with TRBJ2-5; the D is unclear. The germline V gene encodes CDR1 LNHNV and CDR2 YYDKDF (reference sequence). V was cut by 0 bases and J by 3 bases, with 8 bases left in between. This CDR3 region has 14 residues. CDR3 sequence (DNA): TGTGCCACCAGCAGAGATCGCGCGAAAGAGACCCAGTACTTC. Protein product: CATSRDRAKETQYF. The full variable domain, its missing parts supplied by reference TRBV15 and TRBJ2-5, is DAMVIQNPRYQVTQFGKPVTLSCSQTLNHNVMYWYQQKSSQAPKLLFHYYDKDFNNEADTPDNFQSRRPNTSFCFLDIRSPGLGDTAMYLCATSRDRAKETQYFGPGTRLLVL.

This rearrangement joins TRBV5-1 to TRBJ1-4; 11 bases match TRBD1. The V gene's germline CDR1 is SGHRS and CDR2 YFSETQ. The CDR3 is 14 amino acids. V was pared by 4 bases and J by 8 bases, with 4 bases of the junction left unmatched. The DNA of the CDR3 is TGCGCCAGCAGCCCGGACAGGGGGCGGGAAAAACTGTTTTTT. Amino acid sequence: CASSPDRGREKLFF.

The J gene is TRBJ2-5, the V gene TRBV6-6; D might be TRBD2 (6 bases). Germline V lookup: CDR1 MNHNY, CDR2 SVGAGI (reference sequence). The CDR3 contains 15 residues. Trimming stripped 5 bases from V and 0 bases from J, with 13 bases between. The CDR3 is CASSQPRGNQETQYF. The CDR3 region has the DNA TGTGCCAGCAGTCAACCTCGGGGGAACCAAGAGACCCAGTACTTC.

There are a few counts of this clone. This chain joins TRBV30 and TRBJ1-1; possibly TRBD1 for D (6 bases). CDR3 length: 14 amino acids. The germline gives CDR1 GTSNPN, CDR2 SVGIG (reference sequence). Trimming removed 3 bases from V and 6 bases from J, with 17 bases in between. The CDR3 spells CAWSVQGGWAEAFF. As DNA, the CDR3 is TGTGCCTGGAGCGTACAGGGTGGGTGGGCTGAAGCTTTCTTT.

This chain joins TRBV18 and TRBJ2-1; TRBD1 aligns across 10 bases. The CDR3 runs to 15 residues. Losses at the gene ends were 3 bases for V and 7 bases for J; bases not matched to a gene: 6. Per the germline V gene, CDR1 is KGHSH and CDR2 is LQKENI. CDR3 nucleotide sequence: TGTGCCAGCTCACCTACGGGACAGGGGTGGAATGAGCAGTTCTTC. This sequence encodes CASSPTGQGWNEQFF.